This TCR beta chain was sequenced for a study of CXCR3-negative and CXCR3-positive naive CD8 T cells (dated by TCRdb to the late 2010s). About the study as a whole: About 150 million TRB reads were obtained in total, roughly 1.5 +/- 0.3 million reads per library. The TRBV-TRBJ cluster analysis covered naive subsets from about 5 donors and memory cells from 3 donors. Data from fewer than 12 donors, pooled across two independent experiments, went into the diversity and physicochemical repertoire analyses.

The germline V gene (reference sequence) sets CDR1 to MNHEY and CDR2 to SMNVEV. The CDR3, from cysteine to phenylalanine, totals 15 residues. The DNA sequence is not available. The full study reports these points: Both naive subsets had comparably high repertoire diversity, while memory CD8+ T cells had much lower repertoire diversity. Within the same donor, TRBV-TRBJ usage looked similar between naive CXCR3-negative and CXCR3-positive cells, but memory cells had distinct patterns. Compared with CXCR3-negative naive cells, CXCR3-positive naive cells had TRB CDR3s with higher hydrophobicity (lower Kidera factor 4), lower energy, and higher strength and volume indices. CXCR3 expression partially decreased after cryopreservation, so most assays used freshly isolated PBMCs. Because surface CD5, which is linked to self-reactivity in mice, was comparable between the naive subsets, TCR interaction strength was also inferred from TRB CDR3 physicochemical properties.

Note on this clonotype: The clone's antigen remains unknown.

The sample was run on a NextSeq 550. The Human TCR Profiling Kit (MiLaboratory) was used to prepare UMI-labeled 5' RACE TRB cDNA libraries. cDNA synthesis used the entire amount of extracted RNA, and PCR amplification then used the entire amount of cDNA produced. Libraries were prepared in parallel using an identical number of PCR cycles. Turning to the authors' computational methods: About 53,000 +/- 10,000 unique UMI-labeled TRB cDNA molecules per library were extracted with MIGEC and MiXCR, with at least two reads per UMI required. On average, around 40,000 +/- 10,000 functional in-frame TRB CDR3 nucleotide clonotypes lacking stop codons were found per library. Diversity metrics, including normalized Shannon-Wiener and Chao1, were computed in VDJtools after downsampling to 5000 UMI-labeled TRB molecules per sample. VDJtools computed clonotype-size-weighted physicochemical properties of the central five CDR3 residues: interaction energy, strength, volume and Kidera factor 4. TCRdb reprocessed the reads and assigns one entry to each CDR3 protein sequence, leaving out DNA. The V and J calls were not made by the authors but by TCRdb's processing. This sample's table has entries for 120,000 to 150,000 distinct CDR3 sequences. Roughly 0.28% of the sample belongs to the ten largest clones.

Each CD8+ T cell subset was flow-sorted in triplicate, with approximately 300,000 cells per subset placed directly into RLT lysis buffer. Naive CD8+ T cells were defined stringently as CD45RO-CCR7+CD27+CD95- to exclude memory contaminants. Standard density gradient centrifugation was used to isolate peripheral blood mononuclear cells from buffy coats. Naive CXCR3-negative and CXCR3-positive CD8+ T cells were flow-sorted on a FACSAria III. An RNeasy Mini Kit was used to extract total RNA from the sorted cells. The specimen sequenced was naive CXCR3+ CD8+ T cells from blood. This specimen's cell subset or site label, interpreted: CD45RO-CCR7+CD27+CD95- naive CD8+ T cells expressing CXCR3 (TNR3+). The rearranged chain carries TRBV27 and TRBJ1-2. The TCR comes from a human donor in good health. Some clones in this sample may be carry-over from other donors' samples. The CDR3 sequence is CASRRLSQLNYGYTF.